This note documents a single T cell receptor (beta chain) sequence. Its cognate antigen has yet to be identified. No base qualities exist here, and no much larger clone lies one base off it. The cohort comprised some 700 healthy bone marrow donors. At the time of sampling, every cohort member was nominally healthy, though immune exposures that went unrecorded were likely present. The donor tested CMV seropositive and was one of the 289 seropositive cohort members. A peripheral blood sample was collected from each donor, and TCR beta sequencing was performed on peripheral blood mononuclear cells. Genomic DNA extraction from the blood cell samples was performed with the Qiagen DNeasy Blood Extraction Kit. The CDR3 spans 14 residues, from the cysteine through the phenylalanine. Of the read, only the CDR3 DNA is kept; its 42 bases are in frame from base 1. CDR1 SEHNR and CDR2 FQNEAQ were looked up in the germline V gene (reference sequence). Unmatched junction bases come to 4, with V trimmed by 4 bases and J by 2 bases.

The sample comes from a study of cytomegalovirus exposure and HLA in healthy donors (dated by TCRdb to about 2017). Context from the whole study: An earlier analysis of a few hundred of the donors reported approximately 260 Gb of sequence data and 95 million to 130 million unique TCR beta sequences obtained from roughly 180 million T cells. Genome-wide SNP genotypes for about three fifths of the roughly 670 donors were used in a later genetic analysis, which treated that subset as a discovery cohort. An early release covering some 640 HLA-typed donors comprised about 310 gigabases of sequencing data and around 85 million unique TCR sequences. The study combined high-throughput TCR immunosequencing, statistical association of individual TCRs with disease status, and machine learning to predict cytomegalovirus infection status. The aim of the study was to test whether cataloging public T cell receptors could identify signatures of past pathogen exposure. All discovery cohort repertoires had been generated on a single sequencing platform. HLA typing covered class I and class II loci at four-digit resolution. The number of typed donors differed by locus: roughly 629-630 for A, B, C, DRB1 and DQB1; approximately 540 for DQA1; 606 for DPA1; and about 450 for DPB1. In an earlier analysis of a few hundred of the donors, high-throughput TCR beta sequencing was used to judge whether each TCR beta V gene segment behaved as functional or pseudogenic. The study used immunosequencing to profile the T cell repertoires of approximately 650 subjects and linked those repertoires to cytomegalovirus serostatus. A later analysis re-analyzed previously published TCR beta repertoires from 500 to 700 donors and added high-resolution HLA genotyping to study TCR occurrence patterns. Along with the roughly 700-subject first cohort, a separate validation cohort of approximately 110 different subjects was used. Alongside the repertoire data, information on donor age, sex, ethnicity and CMV serostatus was compiled. Of the roughly 400 genotyped donors, around 81% fell in the genetic ancestry cluster associated with self-reported Caucasian donors. Rather than drawing on any new phenotypic data, the later analysis identified candidate immune exposures from TCR beta sequences and the way those sequences occurred across donors. Among approximately 370 genotyped donors of the cohort, an average of roughly 230,000 unique TCR beta nucleotide sequences was sequenced per donor, of which roughly 17% were non-productive. Roughly 5 DR-DQ haplotypes were handled as single units for association and clustering because linkage in the cohort was strong. The paper's findings and limits, for the study overall: A later analysis found that most CMV-associated TCR beta chains appeared HLA-restricted, with HLA associations seemingly driven largely by CMV exposure. Because the 87-base-pair reads could not distinguish some IMGT-functional V segments, including TRBV6-2 and TRBV6-3, those segments were excluded. HLA typing was unavailable for some donors at each locus, so association tests used only the typed subset. The authors suggested that the approach could potentially be generalized to other disease states and immunological phenotypes. A total of 150 or so TCR beta chains were listed by the study as associated with cytomegalovirus. When HLA alleles, especially DR and DQ, strongly co-occurred, attributing TCR associations to individual alleles was difficult. An association between a missense DCLRE1C variant and V-gene and J-gene trimming of TCR beta chains was found in a later genetic analysis and replicated in an independent cohort. Cytomegalovirus status was reported to be diagnosed by the classifier with high specificity and sensitivity in both the original and validation cohorts. In vitro tests confirmed that three of the cytomegalovirus-associated TCR beta chains recognize cytomegalovirus antigens. In a later genetic analysis, fewer N-insertions in productive TCRs were reported among donors in an Asian-associated ancestry cluster than the roughly 710-donor mean. In an earlier analysis of around 600 of the donors, most TCR beta V segments were observed in productive rearrangements about 87% or about 30% of the time, broadly matching IMGT annotations. While some public TCRs were present in many individuals, most TCR sequences turned up only very rarely across donors. A later analysis reported that several top co-occurrence clusters appeared linked to parvovirus B19, influenza, CMV and Epstein-Barr virus. For the cohort, immune exposure information was limited to CMV serostatus. A further reported finding was that TCR beta sequences accurately predicted the HLA-A and HLA-B alleles for most subjects in the first cohort. The presence/absence analyses assumed that sequencing depth was roughly uniform across donors, and that assumption may not be true. A group of highly shared sequence variants was considered likely to be a technical artifact of the sequencing pipeline. Correlated functional status among segregating V segments might be attributable to linkage disequilibrium, but an unknown experimental factor could not be ruled out. The earlier analysis of about 600 of the donors excluded roughly 16 rarely observed V segments, including chromosome 9 orphons, because counts were too low. In a later analysis, TCR association rates were found to vary across HLA loci, with the most associated TCRs seen for DRB1 alleles and the fewest for HLA-C alleles. Specific HLA alleles were associated with roughly 16,000 TCR beta sequences at a false discovery rate of 0.05 in a later analysis. A later analysis found that HLA-associated TCR beta chains were more clonally expanded and had lower generation probabilities than equally common non-associated chains. Only TCR beta chains were sequenced in this cohort, and the absence of alpha or paired-chain data limited detectable features.

The library was obtained by the immunoSEQ multiplex PCR assay. The multiplex PCR relied on a mix of 60 forward primers for TCR Vbeta segments and 13 reverse primers for TCR Jbeta segments. A multiplex PCR assay on genomic DNA amplified the CDR3 region of rearranged TCR beta genes. On the Illumina HiSeq System, the amplified TCR beta libraries were sequenced as 87-base-pair reads. Processing in the source paper ran as follows. In a later analysis, about 80 million unique TCR beta chains were counted across the 500 to 850 repertoires, and around 11 million of these chains were shared by at least two donors. Raw reads were error-corrected and collapsed into unique sequences with a nearest-neighbor algorithm that merged closely related sequences to remove PCR and sequencing errors. CDR3 sequences were aligned to IMGT reference sequences to assign V, D and J gene segments. For a sequence to be retained, at least a six-nucleotide match to both a V gene segment and a J gene segment was required. Rearrangements were classified as productive when the CDR3 lacked stop codons and remained in frame with V and J, and all other rearrangements were classified as non-productive. CDR3 was defined according to IMGT convention as the region running from the second conserved V-encoded cysteine to the conserved J-encoded phenylalanine. The earlier analysis of 500 to 600 of the donors excluded sequences that lacked an unambiguous match to a single V gene segment. An earlier analysis of a few hundred of the donors called V segments functional above 56.7% productive rearrangements and segregating when the between-donor standard deviation exceeded 5%. A statistical classification framework was developed to diagnose cytomegalovirus status using the catalog of TCR beta chain sequences. V and J gene assignment, in a later analysis, came from comparing TCR nucleotide sequences with IMGT/GENE-DB human TR gene sequences. Using the TCRdist pipeline, a later analysis assigned CDR3 sequences along with most-parsimonious VDJ recombination scenarios. A later analysis defined each TCR beta chain by its CDR3 amino acid sequence plus V-gene family, and excluded reads lacking a unique V-gene family. To address suspected cross-contamination and a sequencing artifact, a later analysis removed around 590 highly shared, low-generation-probability nucleotide sequences. In a later analysis, a clonal expansion index was calculated for each public chain from normalized within-repertoire ranks of inferred template counts. Generation probabilities in a later analysis came from a VDJ recombination model fitted to out-of-frame rearrangements, and those results were checked against IGoR. A later analysis scored TCR-TCR, TCR-HLA and TCR-CMV co-occurrence with hypergeometric tests, applying a repertoire-size bias correction to TCR pairs. False discovery rates were estimated in a later analysis by permuting HLA or CMV assignments 20 times. In a later analysis, co-occurring TCRs were grouped using DBSCAN, and TCRdist sequence similarity was added for clustering within HLA-allele-positive subsets. Repertoires with fewer than 30,000 or more than 120,000 public chains, plus five repertoires with anomalous nucleotide sharing, were excluded from co-occurrence clustering. This immuneACCESS table, as held by TCRdb, lists in-frame sequences with V and J called but not all clones. Of the missing ones, under half trace to an unresolved V gene in checked studies; the others have no known cause. D and trimming come from the DNA, and the V and J calls and clone size come from that table. This sample has 90,000 to 120,000 clones in its table, and more than 75% of those were observed once. Of the sample, less than 3% falls within the top ten clones.

This TCR derives from a man aged 25-45 years in good health and CMV-seropositive. The rearrangement joined TRBV7-9 to TRBJ2-7, with 8 junctional bases fitting TRBD1. The sequenced sample was PBMCs. The CDR3 amino acid sequence is: CASSWDRPTYEQYF. The DNA sequence reads TGTGCCAGCAGCTGGGACAGGCCAACCTACGAGCAGTACTTC.